The clone carrying this TCR beta chain is a singleton in its sample. This specimen belongs to a study of blood T cell repertoires in COVID-19. On the study more broadly: COVID-19 samples, acute and convalescent, were from the United States, Italy and Spain. From T cells, B-cell-depleted T cells, or PBMCs came the material, which was cDNA or gDNA.

Original handling: Using reference gene primer amplification, nucleated cell counts were estimated. Some clones are missing from TCRdb's copy, which holds only in-frame ones; the method was immunoSEQ multiplex PCR. V and J calls and clone size are as listed in that table; D and trimming were resolved from the DNA. The sample consists of tens of thousands of clones, around four fifths of them appearing once. The V gene's germline CDR1 is SGHDT and CDR2 YYEEEE. The CDR3 loop spans 15 amino acids. V shed 5 bases and J shed 3 bases, with 17 bases lying between them. The clonotype was recovered from a woman between 70 and 85 years old with active or convalescent COVID-19. The rearrangement joins TRBV5-6 to TRBJ2-5; D is possibly TRBD1 (6 bases). Sequenced sample: peripheral blood. CDR3 protein: CASSRLGGMKETQYF. The CDR3, as DNA: TGTGCCAGCAGTAGATTAGGGGGAATGAAAGAGACCCAGTACTTC.